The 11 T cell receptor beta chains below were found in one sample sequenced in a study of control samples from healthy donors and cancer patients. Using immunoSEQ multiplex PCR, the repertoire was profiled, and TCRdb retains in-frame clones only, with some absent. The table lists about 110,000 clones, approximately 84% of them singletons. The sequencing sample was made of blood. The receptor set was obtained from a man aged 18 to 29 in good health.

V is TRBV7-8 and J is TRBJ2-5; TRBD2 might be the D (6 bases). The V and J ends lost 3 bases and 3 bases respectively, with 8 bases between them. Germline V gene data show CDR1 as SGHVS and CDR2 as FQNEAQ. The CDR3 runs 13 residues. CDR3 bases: TGTGCCAGCAGCTTTTTAGCGGAAGAGACCCAGTACTTC. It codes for CASSFLAEETQYF.

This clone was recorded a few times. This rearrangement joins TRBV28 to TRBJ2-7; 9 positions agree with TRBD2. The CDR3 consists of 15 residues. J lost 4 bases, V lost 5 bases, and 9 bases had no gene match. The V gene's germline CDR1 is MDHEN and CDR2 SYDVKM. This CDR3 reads CASSLAAGGTYEQYF. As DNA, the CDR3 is TGTGCCAGCAGTCTAGCGGCGGGGGGGACTTACGAGCAGTACTTC.

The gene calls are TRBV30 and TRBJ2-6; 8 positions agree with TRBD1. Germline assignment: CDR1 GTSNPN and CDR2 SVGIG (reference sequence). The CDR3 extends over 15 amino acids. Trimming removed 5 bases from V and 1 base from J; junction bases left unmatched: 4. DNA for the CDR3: TGTGCCTGGGGGACAGGTGATTCTGGGGCCAACGTCCTGACTTTC. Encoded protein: CAWGTGDSGANVLTF.

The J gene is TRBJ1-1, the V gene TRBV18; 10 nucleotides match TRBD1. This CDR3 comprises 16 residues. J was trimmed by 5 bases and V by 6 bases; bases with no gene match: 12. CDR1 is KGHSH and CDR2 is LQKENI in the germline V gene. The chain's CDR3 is CASSPPGQGTNTEAFF. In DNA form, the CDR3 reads TGTGCCAGCTCGCCGCCGGGACAGGGGACGAATACTGAAGCTTTCTTT.

CDR3 bases: TGTGCCAGCAGTTCTCCAGGGATTTCCCTCTATGGCTACACCTTC. It yields the protein CASSSPGISLYGYTF. The J gene is TRBJ1-2, the V gene TRBV6-2 or TRBV6-3; a possible D gene is TRBD1 (5 bases). Trimming removed 4 bases from V and 4 bases from J, with 16 bases in between. The CDR3 is made up of 15 amino acids. In germline, CDR1 is MNHEY, CDR2 SVGEGT.

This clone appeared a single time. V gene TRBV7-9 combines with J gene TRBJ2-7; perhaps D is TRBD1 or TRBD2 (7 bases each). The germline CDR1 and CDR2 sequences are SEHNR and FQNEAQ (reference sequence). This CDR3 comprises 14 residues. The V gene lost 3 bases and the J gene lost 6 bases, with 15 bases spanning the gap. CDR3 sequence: CASSLVGGGGEQYF. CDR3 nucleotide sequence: TGTGCCAGCAGCTTGGTAGGGGGCGGGGGCGAGCAGTACTTC. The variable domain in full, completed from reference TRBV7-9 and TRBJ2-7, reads DTGVSQNPRHKITKRGQNVTFRCDPISEHNRLYWYRQTLGQGPEFLTYFQNEAQLEKSRLLSDRFSAERPKGSFSTLEIQRTEQGDSAMYLCASSLVGGGGEQYFGPGTRLTVT.

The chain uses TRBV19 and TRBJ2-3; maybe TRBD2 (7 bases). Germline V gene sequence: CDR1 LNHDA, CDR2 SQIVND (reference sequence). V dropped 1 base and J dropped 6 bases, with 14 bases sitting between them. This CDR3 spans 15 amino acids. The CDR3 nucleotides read TGTGCCAGTAGTATAGGCGGGGGCTCAACGGATACGCAGTATTTT. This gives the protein CASSIGGGSTDTQYF.

DNA for the CDR3: TGTGCCACCGGGACAGGTATTGGCAATGAGCAGTTCTTC. Translation gives CATGTGIGNEQFF. The V gene is TRBV24-1, the J gene TRBJ2-1, with 8 bases identical to TRBD1. Germline V lookup: CDR1 KGHDR, CDR2 SFDVKD. V gave up 9 bases and J gave up 6 bases; unmatched junction bases: 6. This CDR3 contains 13 residues.

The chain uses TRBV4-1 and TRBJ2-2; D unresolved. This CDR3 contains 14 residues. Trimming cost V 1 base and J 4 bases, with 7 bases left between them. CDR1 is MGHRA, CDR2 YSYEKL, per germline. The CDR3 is CASSQVGFTGELFF. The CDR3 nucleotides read TGCGCCAGCAGCCAAGTAGGGTTCACCGGGGAGCTGTTTTTT.

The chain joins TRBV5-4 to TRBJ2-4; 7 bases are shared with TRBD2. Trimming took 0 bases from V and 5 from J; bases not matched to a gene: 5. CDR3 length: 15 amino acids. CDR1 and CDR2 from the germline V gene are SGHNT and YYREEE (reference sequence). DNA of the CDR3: TGTGCCAGCAGCTTGGGTCGGACTAGGGAAAACATTCAGTACTTC. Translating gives CASSLGRTRENIQYF.

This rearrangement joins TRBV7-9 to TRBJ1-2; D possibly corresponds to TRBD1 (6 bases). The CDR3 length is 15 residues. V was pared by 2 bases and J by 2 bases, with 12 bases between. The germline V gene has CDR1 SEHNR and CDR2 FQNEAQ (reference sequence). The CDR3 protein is CASSLQGMVNYGYTF. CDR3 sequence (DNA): TGTGCCAGCAGCTTACAGGGGATGGTAAACTATGGCTACACCTTC.